This T cell receptor beta chain was captured in a study of T cells in localized non-small cell lung cancer. Findings and caveats of the study: Clonality of T cells reached its maximum in uninvolved adjacent lung, surpassing tumor. Heterogeneity remains possible because sequencing was limited to only one tumor region. Prolonged overall survival went with higher T cell density in the blood.

Measured with immunoSEQ multiplex PCR; TCRdb has only the in-frame clones, and not every one. The sample carries around 50,000 clones, under 85% recorded once. The ends were cut back, 0 bases at V and 0 bases at J, with 6 bases in the middle. Germline assignment: CDR1 SGHRS and CDR2 YFSETQ. There are 14 residues in the CDR3. On this clone: Its specificity is unknown.

The TCR originated in a female donor at least 60 years old with stage II squamous cell lung carcinoma. Sequenced here: peripheral blood, sampled before any cancer treatment. V and J are TRBV5-1 and TRBJ1-2; D is perhaps TRBD1 (5 bases). CDR3 region: CASSLEGTNYGYTF. The CDR3 DNA reads TGCGCCAGCAGCTTGGAGGGGACTAACTATGGCTACACCTTC.